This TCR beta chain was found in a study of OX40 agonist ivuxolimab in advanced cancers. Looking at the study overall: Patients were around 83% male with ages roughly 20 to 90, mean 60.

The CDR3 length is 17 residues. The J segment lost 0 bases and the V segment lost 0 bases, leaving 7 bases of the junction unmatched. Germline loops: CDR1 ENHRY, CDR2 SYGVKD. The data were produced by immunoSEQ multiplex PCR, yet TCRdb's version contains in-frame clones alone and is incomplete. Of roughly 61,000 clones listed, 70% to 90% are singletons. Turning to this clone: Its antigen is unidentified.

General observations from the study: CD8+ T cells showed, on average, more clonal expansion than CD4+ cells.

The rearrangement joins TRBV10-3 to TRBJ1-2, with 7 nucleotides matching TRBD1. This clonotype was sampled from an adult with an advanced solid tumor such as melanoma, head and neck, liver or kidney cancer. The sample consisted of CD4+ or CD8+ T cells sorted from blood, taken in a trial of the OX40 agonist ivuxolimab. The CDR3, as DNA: TGTGCCATCAGTGAGTCGAGCAGAGACAGGGCTAACTATGGCTACACCTTC. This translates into CAISESSRDRANYGYTF.